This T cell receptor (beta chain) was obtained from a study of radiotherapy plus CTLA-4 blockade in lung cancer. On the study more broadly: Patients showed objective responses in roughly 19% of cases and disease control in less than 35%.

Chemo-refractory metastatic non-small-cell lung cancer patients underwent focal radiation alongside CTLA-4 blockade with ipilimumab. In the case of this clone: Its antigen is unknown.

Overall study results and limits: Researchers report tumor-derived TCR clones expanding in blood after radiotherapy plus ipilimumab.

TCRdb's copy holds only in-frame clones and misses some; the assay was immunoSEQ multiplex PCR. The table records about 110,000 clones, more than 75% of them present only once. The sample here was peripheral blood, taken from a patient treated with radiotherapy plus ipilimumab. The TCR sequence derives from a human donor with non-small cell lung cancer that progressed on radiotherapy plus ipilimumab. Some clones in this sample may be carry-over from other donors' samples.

The CDR3 here is CASLRTDSGNTIYF. The CDR3 DNA follows: TGTGCCAGCCTTCGAACAGACTCTGGAAACACCATATATTTT. The rearrangement joins TRBV5-6 to TRBJ1-3, with D unclear. The ends were cut back, 7 bases at V and 0 bases at J, with 11 bases in the middle. CDR1 is SGHDT and CDR2 is YYEEEE in the germline V gene. The CDR3 runs 14 residues.